This T cell receptor beta chain was recovered during a study of early T cells in non-severe SARS-CoV-2 infection. Looking at the study overall: Sequencing was performed on bulk RNA from unsorted whole blood, leaving chains unpaired.

TCRdb reprocessed the 5' RACE reads with MiXCR, giving one entry per CDR3 protein. Among over 85,000 distinct CDR3 sequences, roughly 17% were seen once, and the ten largest hold over 0.95%. Germline V CDR1 and CDR2: MDHEN, SYDVKM. The CDR3 contains 14 residues. V was clipped by 8 bases and J by 3 bases, with 16 bases between them. The source material was whole blood. V is TRBV28 and J is TRBJ2-5; the D is unclear. The receptor comes from an adult who was a healthcare worker with PCR-confirmed SARS-CoV-2 infection or an uninfected control (not recorded which). In DNA, the CDR3 is TGTGCCAGCGGGTCCAGGCATGTGGAAGAGACCCAGTACTTC. It codes for CASGSRHVEETQYF.